This TCR beta chain emerged from a study of OX40 agonist ivuxolimab in advanced cancers. General observations from the study: Compared with CD4+, CD8+ T cells on average had more expanded clones. Some of the lowest clonal expansion was seen in partial responders at 0.1-3.0 mg/kg.

Prior autoimmune disease or systemic immunosuppression barred patients. The ends were cut back, 4 bases at V and 0 bases at J, with 5 bases in the middle. CDR3 length: 14 residues. CDR1 and CDR2 (germline): SGHNT, YYREEE (reference sequence). Assay: immunoSEQ multiplex PCR; the TCRdb copy retains only in-frame clones and omits some. The sample yields under 65,000 clones, around 85% seen once. Points on this clone: The target antigen is unknown.

The J gene is TRBJ2-6, the V gene TRBV5-4; unclear D gene. This specimen was CD4+ or CD8+ T cells sorted from blood, taken in a trial of the OX40 agonist ivuxolimab. The source is an adult with an advanced solid tumor such as melanoma, head and neck, liver or kidney cancer. CDR3 loop: CASSQSSGANVLTF. In nucleotides, the CDR3 is TGTGCCAGCAGCCAAAGCTCTGGGGCCAACGTCCTGACTTTC. Full variable domain (remainder filled in from reference TRBV5-4 and TRBJ2-6): ETGVTQSPTHLIKTRGQQVTLRCSSQSGHNTVSWYQQALGQGPQFIFQYYREEENGRGNFPPRFSGLQFPNYSSELNVNALELDDSALYLCASSQSSGANVLTFGAGSRLTVL.